The T cell receptor beta chain described here comes from a study of cytomegalovirus exposure and HLA in healthy donors. In the study overall: In a later analysis, the 90 to 150 validation repertoires were reported to have used the same platform as the approximately 670 first-cohort repertoires.

Regarding the study as a whole: The study labeled more than 150 TCR beta chains cytomegalovirus-associated. High specificity and sensitivity for cytomegalovirus status were reported for the classifier.

The germline gives CDR1 MNHEY, CDR2 SVGAGI. V shed 4 bases and J shed 11 bases, with 14 bases lying between them. The CDR3 is 12 residues long. A word on this clone: Its antigen is unidentified.

TCRdb keeps only in-frame clones here, not all; method: immunoSEQ multiplex PCR. The sample holds some 60,000 clones, roughly 94% seen once. The sequence came from a man aged 18 to 29 in good health and CMV-seropositive. Sequenced input: PBMCs. The chain employs TRBV6-5 and TRBJ1-1; D is unclear. CDR3 sequence: CASSSEPRSAFF. The CDR3 region has the DNA TGTGCCAGCAGTTCCGAGCCCCGCTCTGCTTTCTTT.